This T cell receptor beta chain emerged from a study of blood T cell repertoires in COVID-19. The length of the CDR3 is 13 residues. Germline CDR1 LNHNV, CDR2 YYDKDF (reference sequence). The ends were cut back, 6 bases at V and 2 bases at J, with 10 bases in the middle. Participants spanned ages roughly 18 to 95 years and resided in 20 to 30 US areas. Clinical history as reported by participants underpinned cohort assignment. Here immunoSEQ multiplex PCR was the method, and the copy in TCRdb shows in-frame clones only, minus some. Here the sample spans about 370,000 clones, around 92% being singletons.

The clonotype originates from a woman in her thirties who had recovered from COVID-19. The chain has TRBV15 and TRBJ2-5; no clear D. The sequenced sample was PBMCs or T cells enriched from blood (not recorded which). CDR3 region: CATSEILQETQYF. The CDR3 DNA reads as TGTGCCACCAGTGAAATTCTACAAGAGACCCAGTACTTC.